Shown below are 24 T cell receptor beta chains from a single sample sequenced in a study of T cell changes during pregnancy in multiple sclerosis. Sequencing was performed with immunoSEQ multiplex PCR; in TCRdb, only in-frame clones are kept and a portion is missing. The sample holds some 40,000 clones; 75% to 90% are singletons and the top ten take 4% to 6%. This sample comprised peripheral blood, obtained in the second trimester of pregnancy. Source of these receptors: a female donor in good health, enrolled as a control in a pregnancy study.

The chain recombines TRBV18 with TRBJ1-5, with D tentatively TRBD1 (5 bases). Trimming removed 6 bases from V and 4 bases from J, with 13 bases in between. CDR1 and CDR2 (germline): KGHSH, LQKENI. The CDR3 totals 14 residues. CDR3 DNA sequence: TGTGCCAGCTCGCCTCAGGGATGGAATCAGCCCCAGCATTTT. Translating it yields CASSPQGWNQPQHF.

The CDR3 region has the DNA TGTGCCATCAGAGCCGGGACTAGCGAAACAGATACGCAGTATTTT. This codes for CAIRAGTSETDTQYF. V is TRBV10-3 and J is TRBJ2-3, with 10 bases identical to TRBD2. Germline-derived CDR1 and CDR2 are ENHRY and SYGVKD. J lost 3 bases, V lost 6 bases, and 6 bases had no gene match. The CDR3 sequence is 15 residues long.

Written as DNA, the CDR3 is TGTGCCAGTAACCCTAGCGGGGCCACCTCCTACAATGAGCAGTTCTTC. This gives the protein CASNPSGATSYNEQFF. This chain uses TRBV19 with TRBJ2-1; 9 bases line up with TRBD2. This CDR3 contains 16 residues. The V segment lost 7 bases and the J segment 0 bases; nucleotides outside the gene matches: 7. CDR1 is LNHDA and CDR2 is SQIVND in the germline V gene (reference sequence).

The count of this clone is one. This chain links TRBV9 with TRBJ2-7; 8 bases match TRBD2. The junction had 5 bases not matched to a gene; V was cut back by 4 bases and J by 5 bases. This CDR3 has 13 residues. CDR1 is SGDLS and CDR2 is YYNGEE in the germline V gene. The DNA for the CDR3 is TGTGCCAGCAGCCCGGCGGGGGGACACGAGCAGTACTTC. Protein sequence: CASSPAGGHEQYF.

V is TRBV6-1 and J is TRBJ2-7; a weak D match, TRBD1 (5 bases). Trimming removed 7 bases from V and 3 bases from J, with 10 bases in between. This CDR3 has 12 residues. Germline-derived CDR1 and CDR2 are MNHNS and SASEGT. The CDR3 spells CASTRDSYEQYF. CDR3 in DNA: TGTGCCAGCACCCGAGACAGCTACGAGCAGTACTTC.

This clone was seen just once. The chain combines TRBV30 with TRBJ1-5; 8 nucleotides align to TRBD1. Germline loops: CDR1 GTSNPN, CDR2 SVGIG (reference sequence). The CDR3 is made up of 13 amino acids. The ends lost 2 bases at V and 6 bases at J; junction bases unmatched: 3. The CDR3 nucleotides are TGTGCCTGGAGTTCAGGGGGCAGTCAGCCCCAGCATTTT. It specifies CAWSSGGSQPQHF.

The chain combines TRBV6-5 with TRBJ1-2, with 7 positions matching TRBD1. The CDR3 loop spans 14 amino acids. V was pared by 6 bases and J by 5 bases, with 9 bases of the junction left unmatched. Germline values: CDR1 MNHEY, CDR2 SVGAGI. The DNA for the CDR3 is TGTGCCAGCAGAGGGACGGGGACAGCTTATGGCTACACCTTC. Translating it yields CASRGTGTAYGYTF.

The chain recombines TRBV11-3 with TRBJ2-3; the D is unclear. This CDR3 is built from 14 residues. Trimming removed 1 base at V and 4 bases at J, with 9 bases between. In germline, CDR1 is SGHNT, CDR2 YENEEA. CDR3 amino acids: CASSLAPGPDTQYF. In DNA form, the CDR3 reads TGTGCCAGCAGCTTAGCCCCAGGTCCAGATACGCAGTATTTT.

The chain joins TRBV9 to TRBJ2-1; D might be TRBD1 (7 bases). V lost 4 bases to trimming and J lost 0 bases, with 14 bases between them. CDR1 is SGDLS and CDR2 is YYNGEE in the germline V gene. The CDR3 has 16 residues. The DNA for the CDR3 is TGTGCCAGCAGCAAAGCAGGGGGGAGCTCCTACAATGAGCAGTTCTTC. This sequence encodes CASSKAGGSSYNEQFF.

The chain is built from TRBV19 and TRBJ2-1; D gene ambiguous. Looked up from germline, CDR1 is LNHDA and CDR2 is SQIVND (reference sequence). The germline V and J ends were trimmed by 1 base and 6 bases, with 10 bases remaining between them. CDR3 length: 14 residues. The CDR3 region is CASSIGRLSNEQFF. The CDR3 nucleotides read TGTGCCAGTAGTATAGGCAGGCTAAGCAATGAGCAGTTCTTC.

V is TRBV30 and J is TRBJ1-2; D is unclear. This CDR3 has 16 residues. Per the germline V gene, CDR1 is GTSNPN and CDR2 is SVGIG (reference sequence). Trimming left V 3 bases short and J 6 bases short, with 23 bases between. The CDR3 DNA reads TGTGCCTGGAGCCTCATGTCCCTGAAAAGCCCTCATGGCTACACCTTC. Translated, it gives CAWSLMSLKSPHGYTF.

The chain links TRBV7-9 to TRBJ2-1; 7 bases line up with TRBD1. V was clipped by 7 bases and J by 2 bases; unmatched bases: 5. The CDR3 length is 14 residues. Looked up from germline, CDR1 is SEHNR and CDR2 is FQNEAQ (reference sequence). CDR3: CASIGTVPYNEQFF. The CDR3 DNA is TGTGCCAGCATTGGGACAGTCCCCTACAATGAGCAGTTCTTC.

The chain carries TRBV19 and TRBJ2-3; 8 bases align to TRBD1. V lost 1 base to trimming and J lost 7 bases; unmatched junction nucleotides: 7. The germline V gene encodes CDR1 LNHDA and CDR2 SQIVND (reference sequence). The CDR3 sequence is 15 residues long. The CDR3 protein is CASSIVPGGMNTQYF. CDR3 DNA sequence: TGTGCCAGTAGTATAGTACCAGGGGGCATGAATACGCAGTATTTT. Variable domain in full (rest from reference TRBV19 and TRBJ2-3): DGGITQSPKYLFRKEGQNVTLSCEQNLNHDAMYWYRQDPGQGLRLIYYSQIVNDFQKGDIAEGYSVSREKKESFPLTVTSAQKNPTAFYLCASSIVPGGMNTQYFGPGTRLTVL.

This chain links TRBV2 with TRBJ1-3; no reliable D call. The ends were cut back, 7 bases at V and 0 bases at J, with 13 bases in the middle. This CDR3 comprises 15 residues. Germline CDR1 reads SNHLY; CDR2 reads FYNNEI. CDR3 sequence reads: CASISSLASGNTIYF. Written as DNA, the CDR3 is TGTGCCAGCATTAGTAGTCTCGCCTCTGGAAACACCATATATTTT.

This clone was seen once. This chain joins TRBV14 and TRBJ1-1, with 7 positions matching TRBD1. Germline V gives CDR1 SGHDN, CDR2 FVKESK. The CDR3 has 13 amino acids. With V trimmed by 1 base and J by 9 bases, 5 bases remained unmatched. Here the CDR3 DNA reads TGTGCCAGCAGCCAAGCCGGGACAGCCCAAGCTTTCTTT. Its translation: CASSQAGTAQAFF.

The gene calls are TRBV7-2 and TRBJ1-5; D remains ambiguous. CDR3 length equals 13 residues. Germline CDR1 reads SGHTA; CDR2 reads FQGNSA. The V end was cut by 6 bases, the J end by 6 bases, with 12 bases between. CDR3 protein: CASSESSIQPQHF. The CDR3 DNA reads TGTGCCAGCAGTGAGAGCTCTATTCAGCCCCAGCATTTT.

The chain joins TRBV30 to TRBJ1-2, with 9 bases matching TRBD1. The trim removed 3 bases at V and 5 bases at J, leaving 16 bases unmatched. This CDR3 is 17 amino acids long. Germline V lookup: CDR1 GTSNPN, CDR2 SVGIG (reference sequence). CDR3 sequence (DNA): TGTGCCTGGAGCGGTATCGGGACAGGGCCGAAACCATATGGCTACACCTTC. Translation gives CAWSGIGTGPKPYGYTF.

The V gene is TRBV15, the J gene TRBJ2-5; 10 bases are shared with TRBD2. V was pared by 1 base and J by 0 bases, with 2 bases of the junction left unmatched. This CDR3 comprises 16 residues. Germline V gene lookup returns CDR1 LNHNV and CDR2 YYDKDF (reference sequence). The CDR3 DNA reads TGTGCCACCAGCAGAGGGCTAGCGGGGGACCAAGAGACCCAGTACTTC. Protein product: CATSRGLAGDQETQYF. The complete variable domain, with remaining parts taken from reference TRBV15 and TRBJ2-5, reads DAMVIQNPRYQVTQFGKPVTLSCSQTLNHNVMYWYQQKSSQAPKLLFHYYDKDFNNEADTPDNFQSRRPNTSFCFLDIRSPGLGDTAMYLCATSRGLAGDQETQYFGPGTRLLVL.

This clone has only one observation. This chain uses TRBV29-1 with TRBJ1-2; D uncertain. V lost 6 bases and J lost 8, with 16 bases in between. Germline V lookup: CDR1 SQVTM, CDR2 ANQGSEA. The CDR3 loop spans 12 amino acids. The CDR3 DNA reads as TGCAGCGTCGCAGACGGGTTGTGGGGCTACACCTTC. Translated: CSVADGLWGYTF.

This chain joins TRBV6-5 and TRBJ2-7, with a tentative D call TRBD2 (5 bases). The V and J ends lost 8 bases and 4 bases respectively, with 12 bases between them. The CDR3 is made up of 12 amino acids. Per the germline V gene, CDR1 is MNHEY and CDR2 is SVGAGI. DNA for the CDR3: TGTGCCAGCGGTCGGGGAGAGTACGAGCAGTACTTC. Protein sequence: CASGRGEYEQYF.

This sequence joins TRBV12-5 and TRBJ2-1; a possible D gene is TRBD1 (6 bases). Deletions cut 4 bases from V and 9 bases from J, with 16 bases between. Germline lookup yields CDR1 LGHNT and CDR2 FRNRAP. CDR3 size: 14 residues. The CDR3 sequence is CASGSIQGTGEQFF. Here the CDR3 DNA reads TGTGCTAGTGGTTCGATACAGGGTACGGGTGAGCAGTTCTTC. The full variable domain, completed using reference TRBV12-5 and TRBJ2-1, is DARVTQTPRHKVTEMGQEVTMRCQPILGHNTVFWYRQTMMQGLELLAYFRNRAPLDDSGMPKDRFSAEMPDATLATLKIQPSEPRDSAVYFCASGSIQGTGEQFFGPGTRLTVL.

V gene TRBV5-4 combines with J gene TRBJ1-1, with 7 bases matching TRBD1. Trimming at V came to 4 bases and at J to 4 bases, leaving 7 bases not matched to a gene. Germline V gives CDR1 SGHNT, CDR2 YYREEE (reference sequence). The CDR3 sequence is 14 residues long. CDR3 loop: CASSEVQGSTEAFF. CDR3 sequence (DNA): TGTGCCAGCAGCGAGGTACAGGGGAGCACTGAAGCTTTCTTT.

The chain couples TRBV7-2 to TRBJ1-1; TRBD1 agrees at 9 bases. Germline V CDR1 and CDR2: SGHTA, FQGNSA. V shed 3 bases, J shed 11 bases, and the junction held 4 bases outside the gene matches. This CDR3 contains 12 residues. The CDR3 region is CASSFGQGRAFF. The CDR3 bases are TGTGCCAGCAGCTTCGGACAGGGGCGTGCTTTCTTT. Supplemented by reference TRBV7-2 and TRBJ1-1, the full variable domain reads GAGVSQSPSNKVTEKGKDVELRCDPISGHTALYWYRQSLGQGLEFLIYFQGNSAPDKSGLPSDRFSAERTGGSVSTLTIQRTQQEDSAVYLCASSFGQGRAFFGQGTRLTVV.

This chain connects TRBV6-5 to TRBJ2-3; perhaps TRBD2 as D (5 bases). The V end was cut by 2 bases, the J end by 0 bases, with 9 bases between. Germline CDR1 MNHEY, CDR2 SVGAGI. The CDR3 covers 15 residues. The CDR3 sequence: CASSYRGPSTDTQYF. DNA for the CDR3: TGTGCCAGCAGTTACCGGGGTCCTAGCACAGATACGCAGTATTTT.